Reported below is one T cell receptor beta chain. The sample comes from a study of T cells in Graves' hyperthyroidism and ophthalmopathy. Uncontrolled infection, other autoimmune disease, pregnancy and lactation each barred patients from inclusion. Based on clinical symptoms, serum thyroxine and TRAb, thyroid ultrasound and orbital computed tomography, diagnoses were reached. Out of approximately 10 ml of fresh peripheral blood came the PBMCs. TCR beta CDR3 regions were amplified from RNA. HTBI primers were employed in a first-round RT-PCR of the TCR CDR3. From the multiplex PCR reads, TCRdb called clonotypes with MiXCR, one entry per CDR3 protein. The repertoire holds roughly 150,000 distinct CDR3 sequences, with about 9.4% as singletons. The CDR3 totals 16 residues. Losses at the gene ends were 4 bases for V and 11 bases for J; bases not matched to a gene: 10. Germline lookup yields CDR1 LGHDT and CDR2 YNNKEL (reference sequence).

The V gene is TRBV3-1, the J gene TRBJ1-6; 11 positions match TRBD1. This receptor was taken from a young woman with Graves' hyperthyroidism that later progressed to Graves' ophthalmopathy. The source material was blood. CDR3 in DNA: TGTGCCAGCAGCCTTAGGGGACAGGGGGGATATCCACCCCTCCACTTT. Protein: CASSLRGQGGYPPLHF.